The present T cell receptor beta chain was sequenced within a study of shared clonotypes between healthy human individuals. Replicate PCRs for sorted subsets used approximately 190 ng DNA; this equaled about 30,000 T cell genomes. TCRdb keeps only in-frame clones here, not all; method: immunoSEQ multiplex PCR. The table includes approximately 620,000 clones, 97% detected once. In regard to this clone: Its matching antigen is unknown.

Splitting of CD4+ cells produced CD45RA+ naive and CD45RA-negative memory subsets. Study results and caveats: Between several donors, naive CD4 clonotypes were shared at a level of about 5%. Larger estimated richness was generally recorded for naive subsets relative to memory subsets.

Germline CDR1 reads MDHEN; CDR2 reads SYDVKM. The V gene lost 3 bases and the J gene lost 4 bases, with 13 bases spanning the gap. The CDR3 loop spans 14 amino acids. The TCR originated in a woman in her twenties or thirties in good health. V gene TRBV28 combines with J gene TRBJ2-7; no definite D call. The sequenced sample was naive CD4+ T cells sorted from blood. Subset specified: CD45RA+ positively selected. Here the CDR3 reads CASSLDQILYEQYF. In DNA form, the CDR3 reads TGTGCCAGCAGTTTGGACCAGATACTATACGAGCAGTACTTC.